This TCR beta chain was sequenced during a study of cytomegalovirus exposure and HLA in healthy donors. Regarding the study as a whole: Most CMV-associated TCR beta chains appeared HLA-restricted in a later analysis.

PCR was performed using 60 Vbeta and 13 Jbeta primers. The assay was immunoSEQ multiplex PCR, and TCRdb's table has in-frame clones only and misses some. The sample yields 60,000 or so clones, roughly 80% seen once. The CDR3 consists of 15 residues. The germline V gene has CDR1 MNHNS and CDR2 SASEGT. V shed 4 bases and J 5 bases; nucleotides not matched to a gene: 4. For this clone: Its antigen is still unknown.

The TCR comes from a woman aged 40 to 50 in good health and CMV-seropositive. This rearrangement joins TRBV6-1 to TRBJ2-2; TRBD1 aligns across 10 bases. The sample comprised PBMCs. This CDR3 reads CASSATGGPTGELFF. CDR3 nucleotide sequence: TGTGCCAGCAGTGCGACAGGGGGCCCTACCGGGGAGCTGTTTTTT.